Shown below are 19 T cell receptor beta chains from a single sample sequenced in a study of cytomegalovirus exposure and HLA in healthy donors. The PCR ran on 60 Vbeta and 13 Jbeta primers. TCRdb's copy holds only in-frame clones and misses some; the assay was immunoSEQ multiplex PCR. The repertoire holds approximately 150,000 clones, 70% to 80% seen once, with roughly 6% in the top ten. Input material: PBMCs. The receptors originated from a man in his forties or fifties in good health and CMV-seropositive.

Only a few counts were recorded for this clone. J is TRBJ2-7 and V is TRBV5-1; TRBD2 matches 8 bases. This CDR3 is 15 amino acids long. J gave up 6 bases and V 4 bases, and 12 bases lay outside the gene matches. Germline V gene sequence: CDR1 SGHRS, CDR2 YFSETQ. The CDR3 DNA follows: TGCGCCAGCAGCGGCCTGGAGGGAGCGGGGGCCGAGCAGTACTTC. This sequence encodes CASSGLEGAGAEQYF.

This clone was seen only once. The CDR3 DNA sequence: TGTGCCAGCAGCTTAGGACAGGGGGCTGGGGCCAACGTCCTGACTTTC. It yields the protein CASSLGQGAGANVLTF. This rearrangement joins TRBV11-2 to TRBJ2-6; 9 bases match TRBD1. Germline V gene sequence: CDR1 SGHAT, CDR2 FQNNGV. Unmatched junction bases numbered 0, after V lost 1 base and J lost 2 bases. This CDR3 spans 16 amino acids.

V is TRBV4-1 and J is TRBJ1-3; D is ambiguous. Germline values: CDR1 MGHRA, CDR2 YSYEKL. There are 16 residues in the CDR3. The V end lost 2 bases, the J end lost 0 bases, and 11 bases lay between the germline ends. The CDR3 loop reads CASSQPAQSSGNTIYF. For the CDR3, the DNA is TGCGCCAGCAGCCAACCTGCACAGAGCTCTGGAAACACCATATATTTT.

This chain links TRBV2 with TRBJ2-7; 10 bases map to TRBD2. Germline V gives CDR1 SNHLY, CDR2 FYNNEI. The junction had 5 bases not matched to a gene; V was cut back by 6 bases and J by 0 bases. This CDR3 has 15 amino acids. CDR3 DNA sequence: TGTGCCAGCAGCAGTAGCGGGAGGAGCTCCTACGAGCAGTACTTC. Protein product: CASSSSGRSSYEQYF.

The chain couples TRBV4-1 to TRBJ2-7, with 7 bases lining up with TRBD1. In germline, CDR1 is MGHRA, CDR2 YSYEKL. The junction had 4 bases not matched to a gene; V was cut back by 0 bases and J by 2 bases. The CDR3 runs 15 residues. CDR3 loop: CASSQDTGATYEQYF. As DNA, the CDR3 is TGCGCCAGCAGCCAAGATACAGGGGCCACCTACGAGCAGTACTTC.

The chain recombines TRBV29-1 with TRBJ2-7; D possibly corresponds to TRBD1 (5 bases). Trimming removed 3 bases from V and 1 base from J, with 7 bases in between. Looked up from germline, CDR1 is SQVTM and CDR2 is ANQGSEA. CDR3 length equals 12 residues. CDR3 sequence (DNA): TGCAGCGTTGAGCAGGGATCCTACGAGCAGTACTTC. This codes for CSVEQGSYEQYF.

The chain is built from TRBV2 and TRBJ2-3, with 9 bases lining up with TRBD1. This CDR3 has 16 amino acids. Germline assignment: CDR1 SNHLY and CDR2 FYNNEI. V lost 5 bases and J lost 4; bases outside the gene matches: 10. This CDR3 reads CASSRDREGVADTQYF. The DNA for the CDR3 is TGTGCCAGCAGTCGGGACAGGGAGGGAGTTGCAGATACGCAGTATTTT.

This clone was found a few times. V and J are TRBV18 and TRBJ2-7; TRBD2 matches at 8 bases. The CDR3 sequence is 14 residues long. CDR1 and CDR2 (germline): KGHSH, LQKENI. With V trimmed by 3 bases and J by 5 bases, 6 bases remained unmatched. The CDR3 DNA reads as TGTGCCAGCTCACCGACCGGGACTAGAGACGAGCAGTACTTC. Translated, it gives CASSPTGTRDEQYF.

The CDR3 is CASISTSGTSDTQYF. For the CDR3, the DNA is TGCGCCAGCATTTCCACTAGCGGGACCTCAGATACGCAGTATTTT. The chain is built from TRBV10-2 and TRBJ2-3, with 10 nucleotides matching TRBD2. Germline lookup yields CDR1 WSHSY and CDR2 SAAADI. V shed 7 bases and J 4 bases; nucleotides not matched to a gene: 8. The CDR3 extends over 15 amino acids.

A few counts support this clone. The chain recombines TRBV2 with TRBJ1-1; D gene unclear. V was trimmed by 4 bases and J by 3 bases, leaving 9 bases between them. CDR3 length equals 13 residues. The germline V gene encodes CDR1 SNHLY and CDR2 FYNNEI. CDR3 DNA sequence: TGTGCCAGCAGTGTAGACCGGGACACTGAAGCTTTCTTT. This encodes CASSVDRDTEAFF.

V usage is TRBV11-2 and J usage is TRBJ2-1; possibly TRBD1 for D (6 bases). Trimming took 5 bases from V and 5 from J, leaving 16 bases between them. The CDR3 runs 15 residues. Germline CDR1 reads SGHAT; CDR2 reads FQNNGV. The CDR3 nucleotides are TGTGCCAGCAGCCCACTCAGGGGACGGGACAATGAGCAGTTCTTC. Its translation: CASSPLRGRDNEQFF.

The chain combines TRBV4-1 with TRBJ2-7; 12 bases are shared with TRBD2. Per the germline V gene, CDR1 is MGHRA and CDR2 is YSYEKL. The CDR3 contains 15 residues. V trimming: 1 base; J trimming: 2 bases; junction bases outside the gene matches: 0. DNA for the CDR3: TGCGCCAGCAGCCAAGGGACTAGCGGGGCCTACGAGCAGTACTTC. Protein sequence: CASSQGTSGAYEQYF.

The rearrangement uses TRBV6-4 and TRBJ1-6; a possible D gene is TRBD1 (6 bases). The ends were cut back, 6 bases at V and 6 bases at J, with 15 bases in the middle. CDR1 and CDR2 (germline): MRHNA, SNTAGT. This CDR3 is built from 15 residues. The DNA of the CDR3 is TGTGCCAGCAGCTCACAGGGAAACGGTAATTCACCCCTCCACTTT. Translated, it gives CASSSQGNGNSPLHF.

The chain's CDR3 is CASRPRGLAGGGEQFF. Written as DNA, the CDR3 is TGCGCCAGCAGACCTAGGGGACTAGCGGGAGGGGGTGAGCAGTTCTTC. V is TRBV4-1 and J is TRBJ2-1, with 16 bases matching TRBD2. The length of the CDR3 is 16 residues. Germline CDR1 MGHRA, CDR2 YSYEKL. V was pared by 6 bases and J by 9 bases, with 8 bases of the junction left unmatched.

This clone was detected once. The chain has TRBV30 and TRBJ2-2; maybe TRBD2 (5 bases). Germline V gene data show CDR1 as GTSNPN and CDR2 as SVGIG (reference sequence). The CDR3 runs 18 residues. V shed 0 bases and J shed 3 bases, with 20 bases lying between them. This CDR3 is CAWSVGGADLWDTGELFF. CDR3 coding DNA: TGTGCCTGGAGTGTTGGAGGCGCGGATCTGTGGGACACCGGGGAGCTGTTTTTT.

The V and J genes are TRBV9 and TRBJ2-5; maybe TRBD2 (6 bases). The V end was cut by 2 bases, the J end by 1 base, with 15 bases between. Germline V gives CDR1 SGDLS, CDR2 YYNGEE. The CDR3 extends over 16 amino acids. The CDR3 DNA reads TGTGCCAGCAGCGTGACACCCCGGGGGACCCAAGAGACCCAGTACTTC. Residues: CASSVTPRGTQETQYF.

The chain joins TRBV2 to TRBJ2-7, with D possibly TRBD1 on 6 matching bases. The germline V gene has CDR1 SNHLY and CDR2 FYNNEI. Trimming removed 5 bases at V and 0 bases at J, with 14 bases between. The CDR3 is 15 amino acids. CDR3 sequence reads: CASSLTGYSSYEQYF. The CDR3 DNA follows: TGTGCCAGCAGTCTTACAGGGTACAGCTCCTACGAGCAGTACTTC.

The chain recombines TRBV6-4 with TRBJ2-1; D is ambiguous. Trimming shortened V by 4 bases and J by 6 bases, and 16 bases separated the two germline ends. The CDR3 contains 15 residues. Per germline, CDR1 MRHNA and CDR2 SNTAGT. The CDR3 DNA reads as TGTGCCAGCAGTGTAACTACGGGTGCCCCCAATGAGCAGTTCTTC. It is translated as CASSVTTGAPNEQFF.

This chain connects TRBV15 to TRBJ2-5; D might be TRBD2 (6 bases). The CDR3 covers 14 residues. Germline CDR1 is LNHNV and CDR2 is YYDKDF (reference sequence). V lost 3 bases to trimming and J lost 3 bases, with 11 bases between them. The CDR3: CATSRGGNEETQYF. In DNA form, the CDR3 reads TGTGCCACCAGCAGGGGCGGGAACGAAGAGACCCAGTACTTC.